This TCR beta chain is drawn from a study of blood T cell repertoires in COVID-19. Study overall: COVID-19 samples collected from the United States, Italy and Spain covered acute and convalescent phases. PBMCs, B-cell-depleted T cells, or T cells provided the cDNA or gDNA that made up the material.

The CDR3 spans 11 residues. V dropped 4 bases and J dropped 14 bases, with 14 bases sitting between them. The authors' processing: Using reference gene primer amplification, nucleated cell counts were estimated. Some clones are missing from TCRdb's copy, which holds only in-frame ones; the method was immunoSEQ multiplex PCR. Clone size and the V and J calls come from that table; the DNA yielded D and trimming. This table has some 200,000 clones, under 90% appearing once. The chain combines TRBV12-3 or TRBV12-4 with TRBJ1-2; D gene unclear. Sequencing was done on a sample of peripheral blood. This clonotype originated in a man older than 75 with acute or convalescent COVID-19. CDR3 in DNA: TGTGCCAGCAGTTCCTCTAAGTTCTGGACCTTC. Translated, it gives CASSSSKFWTF.